This T cell receptor beta chain was identified in a study of T cell responses to AZD1222 COVID-19 vaccine. Clones were read by immunoSEQ multiplex PCR, and TCRdb kept only the in-frame ones, dropping some. The repertoire consists of more than 150,000 clones, with 94% occurring once and the leading ten covering roughly a tenth. As concerns this clone: The antigen remains unidentified.

The study's findings and limits: Dominant CD4 TCR responses targeted spike regions 160-218 and 743-854. Recipients of two AZD1222 doses showed rising Spike-specific TCR breadth and depth.

The length of the CDR3 is 14 residues. Trimming took off 4 bases at V and 5 bases at J, with 13 bases between the two ends. Germline V CDR1 and CDR2: SGHNT, YYREEE (reference sequence). The rearrangement links TRBV5-4 to TRBJ2-1; unclear D gene. The source was peripheral blood, collected on day 0 of AZD1222 vaccination. The TCR originated in an adult in good health. CDR3 in amino acids: CASSKHSRHNEQFF. The DNA for the CDR3 is TGTGCCAGCAGCAAACATAGCCGGCACAATGAGCAGTTCTTC.